Presented here are 6 T cell receptor beta chains from one specimen sequenced in a study of shared clonotypes between healthy human individuals. Naive CD8 cells lacked CD45RO and underwent positive selection for CCR7, leaving out terminally differentiated effector memory CD45RA+ cells. Here immunoSEQ multiplex PCR was the method, and the copy in TCRdb shows in-frame clones only, minus some. The table lists about 820,000 clones, 80% to 95% of them singletons. The specimen was naive CD8+ T cells sorted from blood. These receptors all stem from a man aged 30 to 39 in good health.

This chain links TRBV21-1 with TRBJ2-1; the table's D gene call, TRBD1, was not cross checked with the DNA. TRBV21-1 is assigned pseudogene status. The CDR3 is made up of 15 amino acids. As DNA, the CDR3 is TGTGCCAGCAGCACTTGGGACAGATATTACAATGAGCAGTTCTTC. Its translation is CASSTWDRYYNEQFF.

Concerning this clone: Different DNA sequences within this sample yield the same CDR3. The V gene is TRBV5-1, the J gene TRBJ2-7; possible D gene TRBD1, 6 bases. The CDR3 length is 14 residues. Trimming removed 0 bases at V and 4 bases at J, with 11 bases between. Germline V gives CDR1 SGHRS, CDR2 YFSETQ. The CDR3, as DNA: TGCGCCAGCAGCTTGGAAGGGGGACGGTACGAGCAGTACTTC. Residues: CASSLEGGRYEQYF.

The chain recombines TRBV7-9 with TRBJ2-1; 8 bases match TRBD2. The germline V gene encodes CDR1 SEHNR and CDR2 FQNEAQ (reference sequence). With 4 bases clipped from V and 2 bases from J, the junction kept 7 bases outside the gene matches. This CDR3 spans 16 amino acids. In DNA, the CDR3 is TGTGCCAGCAGCTCTATACTAGCGGCAACCTACAATGAGCAGTTCTTC. The encoded protein is CASSSILAATYNEQFF.

The chain combines TRBV5-1 with TRBJ2-1; 12 nucleotides match TRBD1. The CDR3 covers 20 residues. CDR1 SGHRS and CDR2 YFSETQ come from the germline V gene. V shed 1 base, J shed 0 bases, and the junction held 11 bases outside the gene matches. The CDR3 sequence: CASSLTGQGAILSSYNEQFF. DNA of the CDR3: TGCGCCAGCAGCTTGACGGGACAGGGGGCCATCCTGAGCTCCTACAATGAGCAGTTCTTC.

V is TRBV7-2 and J is TRBJ2-7; possible D gene TRBD1, 5 bases. Germline V gene lookup returns CDR1 SGHTA and CDR2 FQGNSA. Deletions cut 1 base from V and 0 bases from J, with 10 bases between. The CDR3 extends over 15 amino acids. The chain's CDR3 is CASSLVGVSSYEQYF. Written as DNA, the CDR3 is TGTGCCAGCAGCTTAGTAGGGGTAAGCTCCTACGAGCAGTACTTC.

This rearrangement joins TRBV19 to TRBJ2-7; D may be TRBD1 (6 bases). Trimming cost V 2 bases and J 2 bases, with 10 bases left between them. This CDR3 is built from 14 residues. Germline values: CDR1 LNHDA, CDR2 SQIVND (reference sequence). The CDR3 here is CASSIFPGAYEQYF. CDR3 sequence (DNA): TGTGCCAGTAGTATATTCCCAGGGGCCTACGAGCAGTACTTC.